This T cell receptor beta chain emerged from a study of Graves' ophthalmopathy and Graves' hyperthyroidism. The CDR3 loop spans 18 amino acids. The germline gives CDR1 SGHAT, CDR2 FQNNGV. The trim removed 2 bases at V and 2 bases at J, leaving 7 bases unmatched. RNA transcripts served as template for amplifying TCR beta CDR3 sequences. In the first round, RT-PCR was carried out with HTBI primers, and a multiplex PCR formed the second round. A single record per CDR3 protein comes from TCRdb applying MiXCR to the multiplex PCR reads. This sample has 150,000 or so distinct CDR3 sequences, with 37% found just once. The sample holds many counts of this clonotype.

The chain recombines TRBV11-2 with TRBJ2-2; 11 bases are a match to TRBD2. The receptor was derived from a woman aged 40 to 50 with Graves' ophthalmopathy. The specimen sequenced was peripheral blood. CDR3 residues: CASSLRLAGGPNTGELFF. CDR3 DNA: TGTGCCAGCAGCTTACGATTAGCGGGAGGGCCAAACACCGGGGAGCTGTTTTTT.